The sequence of this T cell receptor (beta chain) was determined in a study of beta chain features in type 1 diabetes listed by TCRdb under 2018. Looking at the study overall: Patients and healthy donors did not differ in mean age, gender distribution, total cell number or subset yield. The study compared the TCRB repertoires of sorted circulating CD4+ T cell subsets in recently diagnosed type 1 diabetes patients with those in matched healthy donors. A total of 107,917,701 sorted cells were examined across all samples, and the number of cells per subset was strongly correlated with RNA yield. Regulatory and stem cell-like memory subsets were obtained from only 8 patients and roughly 8 healthy donors, while naive and central memory subsets were obtained from all 28 donors. What the study reported, not specific to this receptor: In all four CD4+ subsets, TCRB CDR3 length was moderately but significantly shorter in type 1 diabetes patients. Naive, central memory and regulatory TCRB repertoires appeared to be more similar among patients than among healthy donors. At VDJ recombination sites, type 1 diabetes patients had fewer insertions and more deleted nucleotides, which implies abnormalities in thymic rearrangement. Sequencing cDNA rather than genomic DNA could over-represent highly expressing activated cells, although activation and CD3 levels did not differ between groups. Because small numbers of individuals were included in the HLA sub-analyses, any influence of HLA type on TCRB rearrangement was left unresolved. Shorter templates might have been favored by PCR, but patient and control samples were amplified and corrected together, so both groups would have been affected equally by any skew.

Comment on this clone: No antigen is known for it. No per-base quality is available; no much larger clone lies one base away.

CDR1 and CDR2, per the germline V gene, are LGHNT and FRNRAP. V loses 0 bases at its end and J loses 0 bases; junction bases beyond the gene matches: 13. The CDR3 covers 19 residues, taking in both the cysteine and the phenylalanine. This entry keeps only the CDR3 DNA: 57 bases, framed from base 1. All of the isolated RNA was reverse transcribed with the High Capacity cDNA Reverse Transcription Kit, so expressed TCRB transcripts were sequenced. Naive, central memory and regulatory T cell samples underwent deep immunoSEQ sequencing, averaging roughly 3.5 million total reads per sample. Sorted cells were lysed in RLT buffer and RNA was extracted with DNase-treated RNeasy Micro or Mini kits, depending on cell number. To prevent cross-contamination, every cell subset was processed on its own, while patient and healthy donor samples were processed together. The immunoSEQ multiplex PCR was used to amplify TCRB sequences from cDNA, yielding 87-bp fragments that span the CDR3 region. The amplicons were sequenced using the Illumina HiSeq platform. The source study handled its data this way. Synthetic template baselines were used to correct PCR bias computationally, reads within Hamming distance 2 were collapsed, and singletons that could not be merged were discarded. Reads were aligned against IMGT to assign V, D and J genes, CDR3 length and insertions or deletions at six rearrangement sites. Within each subset, clonotype counts were normalized to the number of sorted cells before true diversity and Gini coefficients were calculated with the tcR R package. The overlap coefficient, calculated on TCRB nucleotide sequences, was used to measure repertoire sharing. Out-of-frame TCRB sequences from naive cells were analyzed to stand in for the pre-selection repertoire. TCRdb carries this immuneACCESS record with in-frame sequences only. Its versions omit some clonotypes, under half of them owing to an unresolved V gene in the studies checked, with the rest unexplained. V and J calls and clone size are as listed in that table; D and trimming were resolved from the DNA. The sample includes roughly 250,000 clones, with 68% observed a single time. The ten largest clones represent approximately 0.053% of the sample.

From each donor, a single peripheral blood sample of around 0.12 L on average was drawn into heparinised tubes. Naive, central memory, regulatory and stem cell-like memory CD4+ T cells were sorted on a BD FACSAria II using a panel including CD45RO, CCR7, CD25, CD127, CD95 and CD27. A purity above 95% was achieved for all sorted populations. PBMCs were isolated right away by Lymphoprep density gradient centrifugation and were stained directly, without culture. To minimize batch effects, samples were stained and sorted in pairs, one healthy donor with one patient per experiment. Sequenced: naive CD4+ T cells from blood. The sample's cell subset or site, from its label and the paper: true naive CD4+ T cells. The chain links TRBV12-5 with TRBJ2-5; the central 7 bases match TRBD2. The TCR was taken from a man aged 25 to 40 in good health. The CDR3 has the sequence CASGLVLGAGDKYQETQYF. The DNA reads TGTGCTAGTGGTTTGGTACTTGGTGCGGGAGACAAGTACCAAGAGACCCAGTACTTC. This CDR3, with the reference TRBV12-5 and TRBJ2-5 proteins standing in past its ends, gives the full variable domain DARVTQTPRHKVTEMGQEVTMRCQPILGHNTVFWYRQTMMQGLELLAYFRNRAPLDDSGMPKDRFSAEMPDATLATLKIQPSEPRDSAVYFCASGLVLGAGDKYQETQYFGPGTRLLVL.